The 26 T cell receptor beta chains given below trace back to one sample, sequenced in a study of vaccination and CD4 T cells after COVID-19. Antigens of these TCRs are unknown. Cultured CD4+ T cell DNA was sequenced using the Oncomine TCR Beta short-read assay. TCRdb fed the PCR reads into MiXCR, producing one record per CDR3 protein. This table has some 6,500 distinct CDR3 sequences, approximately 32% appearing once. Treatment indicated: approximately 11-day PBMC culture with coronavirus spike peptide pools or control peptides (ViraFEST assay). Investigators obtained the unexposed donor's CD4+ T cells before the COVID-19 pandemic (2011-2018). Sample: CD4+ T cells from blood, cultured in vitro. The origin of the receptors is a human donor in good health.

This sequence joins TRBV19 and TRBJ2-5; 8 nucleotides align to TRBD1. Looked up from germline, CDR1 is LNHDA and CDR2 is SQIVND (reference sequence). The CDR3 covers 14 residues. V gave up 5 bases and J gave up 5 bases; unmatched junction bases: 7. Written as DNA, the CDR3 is TGTGCCAGTAGTCTAAGGACAGGGTTGGAGACCCAGTACTTC. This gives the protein CASSLRTGLETQYF. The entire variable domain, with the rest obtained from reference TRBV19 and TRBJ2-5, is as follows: DGGITQSPKYLFRKEGQNVTLSCEQNLNHDAMYWYRQDPGQGLRLIYYSQIVNDFQKGDIAEGYSVSREKKESFPLTVTSAQKNPTAFYLCASSLRTGLETQYFGPGTRLLVL.

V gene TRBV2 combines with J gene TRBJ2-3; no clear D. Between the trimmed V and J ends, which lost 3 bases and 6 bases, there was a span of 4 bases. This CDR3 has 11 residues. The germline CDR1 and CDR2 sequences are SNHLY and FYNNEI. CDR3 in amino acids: CASSEEDTQYF. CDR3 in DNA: TGTGCCAGCAGTGAGGAGGATACGCAGTATTTT.

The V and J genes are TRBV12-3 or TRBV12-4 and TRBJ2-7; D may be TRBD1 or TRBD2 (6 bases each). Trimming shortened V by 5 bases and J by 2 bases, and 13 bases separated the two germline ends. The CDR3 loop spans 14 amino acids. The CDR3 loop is CASSPHRGAYEQYF. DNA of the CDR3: TGTGCCAGCAGTCCCCATAGGGGGGCCTACGAGCAGTACTTC.

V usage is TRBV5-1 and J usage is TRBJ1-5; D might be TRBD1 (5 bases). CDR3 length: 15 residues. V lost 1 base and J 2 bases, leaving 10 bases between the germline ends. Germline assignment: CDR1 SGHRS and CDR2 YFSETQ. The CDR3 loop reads CASSLQGEGNQPQHF. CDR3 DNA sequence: TGCGCCAGCAGCTTGCAAGGGGAGGGCAATCAGCCCCAGCATTTT.

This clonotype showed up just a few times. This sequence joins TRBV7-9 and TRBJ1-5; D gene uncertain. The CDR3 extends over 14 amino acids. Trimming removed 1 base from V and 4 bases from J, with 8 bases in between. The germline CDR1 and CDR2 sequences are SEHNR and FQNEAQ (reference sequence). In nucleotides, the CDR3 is TGTGCCAGCAGCTTAGAGAAGTCTAATCAGCCCCAGCATTTT. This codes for CASSLEKSNQPQHF. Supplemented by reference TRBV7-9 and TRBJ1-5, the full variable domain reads DTGVSQNPRHKITKRGQNVTFRCDPISEHNRLYWYRQTLGQGPEFLTYFQNEAQLEKSRLLSDRFSAERPKGSFSTLEIQRTEQGDSAMYLCASSLEKSNQPQHFGDGTRLSIL.

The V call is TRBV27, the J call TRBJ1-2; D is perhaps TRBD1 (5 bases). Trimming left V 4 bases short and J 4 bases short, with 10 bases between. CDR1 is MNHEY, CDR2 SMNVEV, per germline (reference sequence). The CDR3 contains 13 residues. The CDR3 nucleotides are TGTGCCAGCAGTTCAGGGATGGGCTATGGCTACACCTTC. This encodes CASSSGMGYGYTF.

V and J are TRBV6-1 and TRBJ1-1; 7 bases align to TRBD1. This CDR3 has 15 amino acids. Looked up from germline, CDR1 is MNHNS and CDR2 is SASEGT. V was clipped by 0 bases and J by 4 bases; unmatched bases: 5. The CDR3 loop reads CASSEAGAGGTEAFF. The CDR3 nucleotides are TGTGCCAGCAGTGAAGCCGGGGCAGGGGGCACTGAAGCTTTCTTT.

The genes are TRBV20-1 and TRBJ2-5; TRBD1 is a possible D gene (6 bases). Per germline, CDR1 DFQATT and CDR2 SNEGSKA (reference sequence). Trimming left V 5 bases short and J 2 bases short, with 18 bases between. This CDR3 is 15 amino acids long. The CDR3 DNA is TGCAGTGCTCATTATCCGGGACATTCTCAAGAGACCCAGTACTTC. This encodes CSAHYPGHSQETQYF.

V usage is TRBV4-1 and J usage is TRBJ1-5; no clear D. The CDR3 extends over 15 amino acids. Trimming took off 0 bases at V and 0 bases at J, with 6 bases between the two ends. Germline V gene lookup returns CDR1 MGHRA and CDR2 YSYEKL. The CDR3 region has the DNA TGCGCCAGCAGCCAAGAGATGAATAGCAATCAGCCCCAGCATTTT. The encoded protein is CASSQEMNSNQPQHF.

The CDR3 is CASSVWENTEAFF. CDR3 coding DNA: TGTGCCAGCAGTGTCTGGGAAAACACTGAAGCTTTCTTT. The V gene is TRBV2, the J gene TRBJ1-1; D gene uncertain. Trimming stripped 4 bases from V and 2 bases from J, with 8 bases between. Germline V gene sequence: CDR1 SNHLY, CDR2 FYNNEI. This CDR3 spans 13 amino acids.

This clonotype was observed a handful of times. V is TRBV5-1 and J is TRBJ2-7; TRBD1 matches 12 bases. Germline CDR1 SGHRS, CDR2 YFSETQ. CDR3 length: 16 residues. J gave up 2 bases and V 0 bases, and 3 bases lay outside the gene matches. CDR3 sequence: CASSLGDRGRPYEQYF. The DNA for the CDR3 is TGCGCCAGCAGCTTGGGGGACAGGGGGCGACCCTACGAGCAGTACTTC. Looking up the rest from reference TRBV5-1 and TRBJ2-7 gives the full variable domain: KAGVTQTPRYLIKTRGQQVTLSCSPISGHRSVSWYQQTPGQGLQFLFEYFSETQRNKGNFPGRFSGRQFSNSRSEMNVSTLELGDSALYLCASSLGDRGRPYEQYFGPGTRLTVT.

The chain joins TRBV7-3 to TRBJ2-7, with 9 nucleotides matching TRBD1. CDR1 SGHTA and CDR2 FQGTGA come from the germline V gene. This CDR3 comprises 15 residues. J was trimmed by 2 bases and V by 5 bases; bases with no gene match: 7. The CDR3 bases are TGTGCCAGCAGCGAGACAGGGGGGGATACCTACGAGCAGTACTTC. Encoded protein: CASSETGGDTYEQYF.

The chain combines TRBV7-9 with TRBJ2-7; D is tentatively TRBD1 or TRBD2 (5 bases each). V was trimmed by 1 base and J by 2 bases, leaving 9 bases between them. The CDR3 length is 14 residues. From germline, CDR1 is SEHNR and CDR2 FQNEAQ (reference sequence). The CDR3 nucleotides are TGTGCCAGCAGCTTAGGAGGGGTCGCCTACGAGCAGTACTTC. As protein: CASSLGGVAYEQYF.

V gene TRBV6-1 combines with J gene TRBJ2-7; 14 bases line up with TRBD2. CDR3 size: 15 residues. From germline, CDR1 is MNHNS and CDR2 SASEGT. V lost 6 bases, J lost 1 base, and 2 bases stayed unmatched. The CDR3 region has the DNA TGTGCCAGCAGGAGGACTAGCGGGGGGTCCTACGAGCAGTACTTC. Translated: CASRRTSGGSYEQYF.

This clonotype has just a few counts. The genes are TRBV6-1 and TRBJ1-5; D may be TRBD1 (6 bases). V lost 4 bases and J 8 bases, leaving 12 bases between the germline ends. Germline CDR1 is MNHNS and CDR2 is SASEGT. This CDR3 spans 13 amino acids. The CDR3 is CASSGDRLEPQHF. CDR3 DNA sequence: TGTGCCAGCAGTGGAGACAGGCTTGAGCCCCAGCATTTT.

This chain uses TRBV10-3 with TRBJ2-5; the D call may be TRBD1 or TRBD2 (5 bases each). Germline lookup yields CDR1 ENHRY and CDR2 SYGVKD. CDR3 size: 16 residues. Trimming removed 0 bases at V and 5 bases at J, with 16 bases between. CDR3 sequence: CAISESKTAVKETQYF. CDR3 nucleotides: TGTGCCATCAGTGAGTCCAAGACAGCGGTGAAGGAGACCCAGTACTTC.

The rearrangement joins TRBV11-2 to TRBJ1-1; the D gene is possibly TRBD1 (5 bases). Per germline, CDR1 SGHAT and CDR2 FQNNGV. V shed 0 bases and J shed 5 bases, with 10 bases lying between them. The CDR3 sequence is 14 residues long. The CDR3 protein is CASSLDQGRTEAFF. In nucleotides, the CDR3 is TGTGCCAGCAGCTTAGATCAGGGAAGGACTGAAGCTTTCTTT.

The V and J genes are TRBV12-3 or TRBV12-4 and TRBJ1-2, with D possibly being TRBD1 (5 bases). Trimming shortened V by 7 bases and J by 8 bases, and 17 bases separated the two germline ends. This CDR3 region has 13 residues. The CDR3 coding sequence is TGTGCCAGCACCCAACAGTGGGGGAACGGCTACACCTTC. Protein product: CASTQQWGNGYTF.

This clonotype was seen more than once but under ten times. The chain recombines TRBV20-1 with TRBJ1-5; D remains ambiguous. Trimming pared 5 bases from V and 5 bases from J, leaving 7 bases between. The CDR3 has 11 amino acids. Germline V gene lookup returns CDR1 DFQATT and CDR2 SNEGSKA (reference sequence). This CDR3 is CSAGPYQPQHF. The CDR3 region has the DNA TGCAGTGCTGGCCCTTATCAGCCCCAGCATTTT.

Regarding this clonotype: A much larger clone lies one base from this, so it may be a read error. CDR3: CASSDSSGGANGQFF. The CDR3 DNA is TGTGCCAGCAGTGACTCTAGCGGGGGGGCCAATGGGCAGTTCTTC. This sequence joins TRBV6-4 and TRBJ2-1; 11 nucleotides agree with TRBD2. Germline V gene data show CDR1 as MRHNA and CDR2 as SNTAGT. This CDR3 region has 15 residues.

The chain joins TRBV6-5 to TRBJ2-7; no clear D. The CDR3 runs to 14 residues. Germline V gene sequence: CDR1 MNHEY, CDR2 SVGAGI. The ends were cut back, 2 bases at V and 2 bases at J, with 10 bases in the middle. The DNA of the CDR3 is TGTGCCAGCAGTTACGCGTCTACTACCTACGAGCAGTACTTC. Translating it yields CASSYASTTYEQYF.

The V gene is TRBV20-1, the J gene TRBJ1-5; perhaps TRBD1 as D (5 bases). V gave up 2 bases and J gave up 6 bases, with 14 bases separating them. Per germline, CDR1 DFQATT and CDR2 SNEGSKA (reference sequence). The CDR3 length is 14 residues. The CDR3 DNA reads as TGCAGTGCTAGACGGCAGGGTGAATCTCAGCCCCAGCATTTT. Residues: CSARRQGESQPQHF.

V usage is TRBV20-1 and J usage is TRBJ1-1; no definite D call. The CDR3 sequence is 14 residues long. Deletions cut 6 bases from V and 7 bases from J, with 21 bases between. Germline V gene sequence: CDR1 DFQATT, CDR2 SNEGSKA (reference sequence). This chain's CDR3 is CSAPEGGKFGEAFF. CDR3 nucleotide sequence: TGCAGTGCCCCCGAGGGTGGGAAATTTGGTGAAGCTTTCTTT.

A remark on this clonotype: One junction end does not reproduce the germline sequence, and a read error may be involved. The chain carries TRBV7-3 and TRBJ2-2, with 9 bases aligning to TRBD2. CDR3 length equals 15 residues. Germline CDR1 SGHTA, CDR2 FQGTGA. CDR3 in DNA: TGTGCCAGCAGCCTGAGCGGGGGGAACACCGGGGAGCCGTTTTTT. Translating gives CASSLSGGNTGEPFF.

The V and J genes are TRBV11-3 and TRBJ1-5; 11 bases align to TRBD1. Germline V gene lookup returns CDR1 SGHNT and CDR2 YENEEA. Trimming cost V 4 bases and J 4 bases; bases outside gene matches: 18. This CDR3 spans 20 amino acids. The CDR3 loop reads CASSSPLGGQGAYGNQPQHF. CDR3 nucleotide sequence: TGTGCCAGCAGCTCCCCGCTGGGAGGACAGGGGGCCTACGGAAATCAGCCCCAGCATTTT.

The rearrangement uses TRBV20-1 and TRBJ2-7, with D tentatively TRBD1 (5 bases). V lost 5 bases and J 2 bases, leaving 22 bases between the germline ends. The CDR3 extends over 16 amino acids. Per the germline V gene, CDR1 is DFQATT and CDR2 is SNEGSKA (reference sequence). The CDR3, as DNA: TGCAGTGCTCGGCTTTCCAGGGCAGACATCACCTACGAGCAGTACTTC. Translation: CSARLSRADITYEQYF.